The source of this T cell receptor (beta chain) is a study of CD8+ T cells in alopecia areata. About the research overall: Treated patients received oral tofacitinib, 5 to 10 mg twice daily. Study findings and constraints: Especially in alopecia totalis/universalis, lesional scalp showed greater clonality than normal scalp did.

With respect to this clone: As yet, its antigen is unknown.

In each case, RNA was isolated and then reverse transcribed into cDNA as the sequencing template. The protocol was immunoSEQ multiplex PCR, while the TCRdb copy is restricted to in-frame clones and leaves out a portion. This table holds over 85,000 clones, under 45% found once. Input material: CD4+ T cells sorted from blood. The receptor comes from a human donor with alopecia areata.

CDR3 sequence (DNA): TGCAGCGTTGGTGACAGGGGAATCGAGCAGTACTTC. Amino acid sequence: CSVGDRGIEQYF. The chain uses TRBV29-1 and TRBJ2-5, with TRBD1 matching over 8 bases. TRBJ2-7 explains the end of the DNA better; the J call may be wrong. The germline V gene has CDR1 SQVTM and CDR2 ANQGSEA. The CDR3 runs to 12 residues.